This TCR beta chain stems from a study of shared T cell receptors in the human thymus. The CDR3 has 13 amino acids. The germline V gene encodes CDR1 MNHEY and CDR2 SMNVEV (reference sequence). Trimming left V 5 bases short and J 2 bases short, with 8 bases between. Data came from immunoSEQ multiplex PCR; TCRdb stores just in-frame clones and leaves some out. The sample lists under 850,000 clones, roughly 90% occurring once. The sample was also linked to a second study, of human thymus T cells. Per that paper: Resected material from corrective heart surgery provided the thymus tissue analysed.

The specimen was thymocytes. This rearrangement joins TRBV27 to TRBJ2-3; D is unresolved. The receptor was derived from a boy in the first two years of life with a congenital heart defect. The CDR3 region is CASSPLLTDTQYF. CDR3 nucleotides: TGTGCCAGCAGTCCCCTCCTCACAGATACGCAGTATTTT.